The clone carrying this TCR beta chain has a count of ten or more. Its specificity is not known. Treatment: roughly ten-day PBMC culture with coronavirus spike peptide pools or control peptides (ViraFEST assay). This sample is part of a study of vaccination and CD4 T cells after COVID-19. Sequencing of DNA taken from cultured CD4+ T cells relied on the Oncomine TCR Beta short-read assay. TCRdb itself ran the PCR reads through MiXCR, one entry per CDR3 protein. This table holds several thousand distinct CDR3 sequences, more than 20% found once. Germline V gene data show CDR1 as DFQATT and CDR2 as SNEGSKA (reference sequence). The CDR3 consists of 14 residues. The germline V and J ends were trimmed by 1 base and 1 base, with 10 bases remaining between them.

The gene calls are TRBV20-1 and TRBJ1-1, with D hard to call. Sequencing was performed on CD4+ T cells from blood, cultured in vitro, taken after SARS-CoV-2 vaccination. The source of this sequence is a human donor who had recovered from COVID-19. CDR3 loop: CSARVPGWNTEAFF. The CDR3 coding sequence is TGCAGTGCTAGAGTCCCAGGATGGAACACTGAAGCTTTCTTT.